A single sample gave rise to the 7 T cell receptor beta chains below, sequenced in a study of CXCR3-negative and CXCR3-positive naive CD8 T cells. The study made its TRB cDNA libraries by 5' RACE, adding UMI labels. TCRdb processed the 5' RACE reads again and assigns one entry to each CDR3 protein, with no DNA. The listing records 75,000 or so distinct CDR3 sequences. Sequenced: naive CXCR3- CD8+ T cells from blood. As for subset: CD45RO-CCR7+CD27+CD95- naive CD8+ T cells lacking CXCR3 (TNR3-). These receptors were collected from a human donor in good health. Some clones in this sample may be carry-over from other donors' samples.

The V gene is TRBV21-1, the J gene TRBJ1-6; TCRdb selects TRBD1, and the lack of DNA leaves this call unchecked. TRBV21-1 corresponds to a pseudogene. CDR3 size: 17 residues. Here the CDR3 reads CASTIDRDRGSNSPLHF.

V and J are TRBV11-2 and TRBJ2-2; TCRdb reports TRBD2, a call that lacks DNA to check it against. Germline V gene data show CDR1 as SGHAT and CDR2 as FQNNGV. The CDR3 extends over 14 amino acids. This CDR3 reads CASSVGGPAGELFF.

The J gene is TRBJ2-3, the V gene TRBV10-3; the TRBD1 assignment by TCRdb is unverifiable without DNA. Per germline, CDR1 ENHRY and CDR2 SYGVKD. The CDR3 extends over 17 amino acids. This chain's CDR3 is CAISEMGQGAEIDTQYF.

The J gene is TRBJ2-7, the V gene TRBV14; the TCRdb D gene call, TRBD1, has no DNA to confirm it. Per germline, CDR1 SGHDN and CDR2 FVKESK. CDR3 length: 15 residues. CDR3 sequence reads: CASSTGQGSHYEQYF.

The chain couples TRBV7-2 to TRBJ2-1; TCRdb outputs TRBD2, but without DNA this stays unchecked. The CDR3 is 19 residues long. In germline, CDR1 is SGHTA, CDR2 FQGNSA. CDR3 sequence reads: CASSQAGGLAGEHYNEQFF.

V usage is TRBV7-9 and J usage is TRBJ2-1. The CDR3 has 13 residues. The germline gives CDR1 SEHNR, CDR2 FQNEAQ (reference sequence). The CDR3 region is CASSPSADNEQFF.

V and J are TRBV3-1 and TRBJ1-1. The V gene's germline CDR1 is LGHDT and CDR2 YNNKEL (reference sequence). The length of the CDR3 is 15 residues. CDR3: CASSNTGASNTEAFF.